The T cell receptor beta chain described here comes from a study of human thymus T cells. Remarks on this clone: Its target is not known. Distinct nucleotide sequences in the sample also encode this CDR3.

Thymic samples were excised during corrective heart operations. Clones were sequenced by immunoSEQ multiplex PCR, and TCRdb holds only the in-frame ones, with some missing. The sample includes roughly 130,000 clones, around 94% seen only once; the top ten take more than 0.02%. Overall study findings and caveats: Related work found strong thymic repertoire overlap between unrelated individuals.

The germline V gene has CDR1 MGHRA and CDR2 YSYEKL. The germline V and J ends were trimmed by 8 bases and 0 bases, with 8 bases remaining between them. The CDR3 is made up of 12 amino acids. The V call is TRBV4-1, the J call TRBJ2-7; D is perhaps TRBD1 or TRBD2 (5 bases each). The receptor was isolated from a boy in the first two years of life with a congenital heart defect but otherwise immunologically healthy. Material: thymus tissue. In DNA, the CDR3 is TGCGCCAGCTCGAGGGGCTCCTACGAGCAGTACTTC. Protein: CASSRGSYEQYF.